A single sample gave rise to the 28 T cell receptor beta chains below, sequenced in a study of long-term antiretroviral therapy in people with HIV. Runs used v3.0 of the immunoSEQ assay and were done at survey level. The repertoire was sequenced with immunoSEQ multiplex PCR; TCRdb's copy has only in-frame clones and lacks some. The table has around 21,000 clones, about 85% seen once. The specimen was unsorted PBMCs, collected roughly 4 years after starting antiretroviral therapy. The origin of the receptors is a man in his late teens or twenties with HIV.

This clone was counted a single time. This sequence joins TRBV9 and TRBJ1-1; 7 bases match TRBD1. V lost 1 base and J lost 4; bases outside the gene matches: 4. Germline V gives CDR1 SGDLS, CDR2 YYNGEE. The CDR3 has 14 residues. The CDR3 sequence is CASSVQGESTEAFF. CDR3 sequence (DNA): TGTGCCAGCAGCGTACAGGGGGAGAGCACTGAAGCTTTCTTT.

The chain couples TRBV9 to TRBJ2-5; D is perhaps TRBD1 or TRBD2 (5 bases each). V lost 4 bases and J 2 bases, leaving 15 bases between the germline ends. Germline CDR1 is SGDLS and CDR2 is YYNGEE. CDR3 length: 15 amino acids. CDR3 coding DNA: TGTGCCAGCAGCCGGGGCGACTCCCGGCAAGAGACCCAGTACTTC. Protein sequence: CASSRGDSRQETQYF.

This clone was observed a handful of times. The gene calls are TRBV19 and TRBJ2-7; D is ambiguous. V was shortened by 4 bases and J by 4 bases, with 17 bases between the two germline ends. CDR1 LNHDA and CDR2 SQIVND come from the germline V gene (reference sequence). This CDR3 is built from 15 residues. The CDR3 DNA is TGTGCCAGTAGTACCACTCTGGGGTCCTTGTACGAGCAGTACTTC. Residues: CASSTTLGSLYEQYF.

The chain carries TRBV18 and TRBJ2-5; D might be TRBD1 or TRBD2, each matching 5 bases. Trimming stripped 1 base from V and 1 base from J, with 7 bases between. Germline values: CDR1 KGHSH, CDR2 LQKENI. The CDR3 is made up of 14 amino acids. CDR3 region: CASSPRGTQETQYF. The CDR3 DNA is TGTGCCAGCTCACCACGGGGGACCCAAGAGACCCAGTACTTC.

The CDR3 DNA sequence: TGCGCCAGCAGTGAGTTTGGCGCCCCCGAGCAGTACTTC. Translating gives CASSEFGAPEQYF. V and J are TRBV10-2 and TRBJ2-7; D is unresolved. CDR1 is WSHSY, CDR2 SAAADI, per germline. V was pared by 1 base and J by 6 bases, with 10 bases between. The CDR3 runs 13 residues.

V usage is TRBV6-5 and J usage is TRBJ1-3; D is uncertain. Germline CDR1 MNHEY, CDR2 SVGAGI. With 6 bases removed from V and 0 bases from J, the gap between germline ends came to 12 bases. The CDR3 length is 15 residues. The CDR3: CASSRTDDSGNTIYF. CDR3 nucleotides: TGTGCCAGCAGCAGGACGGACGACTCTGGAAACACCATATATTTT.

This clone has more than one count but fewer than ten. The J gene is TRBJ1-2, the V gene TRBV7-2; D uncertain. There are 15 residues in the CDR3. The germline CDR1 and CDR2 sequences are SGHTA and FQGNSA. Trimming removed 1 base from V and 2 bases from J, with 11 bases in between. The DNA of the CDR3 is TGTGCCAGCAGCTTAGGGCGGATGATCAACTATGGCTACACCTTC. Translated, it gives CASSLGRMINYGYTF.

This chain joins TRBV15 and TRBJ1-1; D may be TRBD1 (6 bases). The germline V gene encodes CDR1 LNHNV and CDR2 YYDKDF (reference sequence). V was trimmed by 0 bases and J by 4 bases, leaving 12 bases between them. The CDR3 contains 15 residues. The CDR3 DNA follows: TGTGCCACCAGCAGAGATGGGGGGGCCAGCACTGAAGCTTTCTTT. Its protein product is CATSRDGGASTEAFF.

The CDR3 is CASSFTNTEAFF. The CDR3 DNA is TGTGCCAGCAGTTTCACGAACACTGAAGCTTTCTTT. The gene calls are TRBV28 and TRBJ1-1; D not certain. The germline V gene has CDR1 MDHEN and CDR2 SYDVKM. The CDR3 spans 12 residues. Trimming took 3 bases from V and 1 from J, leaving 3 bases between them.

This sequence joins TRBV6-1 and TRBJ1-1; D remains ambiguous. Trimming stripped 4 bases from V and 0 bases from J, with 9 bases between. Per the germline V gene, CDR1 is MNHNS and CDR2 is SASEGT. This CDR3 region has 14 residues. CDR3 residues: CASSVQSMNTEAFF. CDR3 nucleotide sequence: TGTGCCAGCAGTGTCCAGTCCATGAACACTGAAGCTTTCTTT.

V and J are TRBV13 and TRBJ1-1, with 7 bases fitting TRBD1. Trimming cost V 0 bases and J 3 bases; bases outside gene matches: 1. Germline CDR1 and CDR2: PRHDT and FYEKMQ (reference sequence). There are 14 residues in the CDR3. CDR3 in amino acids: CASSLGTGYTEAFF. DNA of the CDR3: TGTGCCAGCAGCTTAGGGACAGGGTACACTGAAGCTTTCTTT.

This clone has only a few counts. This chain links TRBV9 with TRBJ1-2; 7 nucleotides match TRBD1. This CDR3 has 14 amino acids. Germline V gives CDR1 SGDLS, CDR2 YYNGEE. Losses at the gene ends were 4 bases for V and 4 bases for J; bases not matched to a gene: 7. The CDR3 nucleotides are TGTGCCAGCAGCACCGGGACAGATCTCTATGGCTACACCTTC. Translated: CASSTGTDLYGYTF.

V usage is TRBV30 and J usage is TRBJ1-1; D might be TRBD1 (6 bases). V lost 0 bases and J lost 6, with 11 bases in between. The length of the CDR3 is 13 residues. Germline V gene data show CDR1 as GTSNPN and CDR2 as SVGIG (reference sequence). This CDR3 reads CAWSVQGSAEAFF. The CDR3 DNA reads TGTGCCTGGAGTGTACAGGGAAGCGCTGAAGCTTTCTTT.

V usage is TRBV5-1 and J usage is TRBJ1-6, with a possible D match to TRBD1 (6 bases). The CDR3 sequence is 16 residues long. Trimming removed 0 bases from V and 6 bases from J, with 13 bases in between. CDR1 SGHRS and CDR2 YFSETQ come from the germline V gene. The CDR3 DNA is TGCGCCAGCAGCTTGGTTCCAGGGGCGGGTAATTCACCCCTCCACTTT. The encoded protein is CASSLVPGAGNSPLHF.

The chain links TRBV6-5 to TRBJ1-6; D possibly corresponds to TRBD1 (5 bases). The germline V and J ends were trimmed by 2 bases and 8 bases, with 10 bases remaining between them. The CDR3 loop spans 14 amino acids. The V gene's germline CDR1 is MNHEY and CDR2 SVGAGI. CDR3 in amino acids: CASSYRGGDSPLHF. CDR3 DNA: TGTGCCAGCAGTTACAGGGGTGGGGATTCACCCCTCCACTTT.

The chain combines TRBV9 with TRBJ2-3, with a possible D match to TRBD2 (7 bases). Germline CDR1 is SGDLS and CDR2 is YYNGEE. The CDR3 has 14 amino acids. Trimming stripped 3 bases from V and 3 bases from J, with 11 bases between. The DNA for the CDR3 is TGTGCCAGCAGCGCGGCGGGGGCTACAGATACGCAGTATTTT. Protein: CASSAAGATDTQYF.

The chain uses TRBV28 and TRBJ1-2; TRBD1 aligns across 7 bases. V was clipped by 6 bases and J by 10 bases; unmatched bases: 11. The germline V gene encodes CDR1 MDHEN and CDR2 SYDVKM. The CDR3 has 13 residues. The CDR3 loop reads CASRATGVGAYTF. CDR3 DNA sequence: TGTGCCAGCAGAGCCACAGGGGTGGGAGCCTACACCTTC.

The CDR3 here is CASSLEGVSDTQYF. DNA of the CDR3: TGCGCCAGCAGCTTGGAGGGGGTTTCAGATACGCAGTATTTT. This chain connects TRBV5-1 to TRBJ2-3; perhaps TRBD1 as D (6 bases). Germline V gives CDR1 SGHRS, CDR2 YFSETQ. V shed 0 bases and J shed 4 bases, with 9 bases lying between them. The CDR3 consists of 14 residues.

This rearrangement joins TRBV19 to TRBJ2-1; tentative D call: TRBD1 (5 bases). The CDR3 spans 15 residues. Germline assignment: CDR1 LNHDA and CDR2 SQIVND (reference sequence). The V gene lost 4 bases and the J gene lost 0 bases, with 10 bases spanning the gap. CDR3: CASSKQVSSYNEQFF. CDR3 nucleotides: TGTGCCAGTAGTAAACAGGTTAGCTCCTACAATGAGCAGTTCTTC.

The chain joins TRBV2 to TRBJ2-2, with D possibly matching TRBD2 (7 bases). CDR1 is SNHLY and CDR2 is FYNNEI in the germline V gene. Trimming shortened V by 6 bases and J by 1 base, and 9 bases separated the two germline ends. The CDR3 length is 14 residues. CDR3 region: CASRGGLNTGELFF. The CDR3 DNA reads TGTGCCAGCAGGGGGGGGCTGAACACCGGGGAGCTGTTTTTT.

The chain uses TRBV21-1 and TRBJ2-5; the table's D call, TRBD2, was not checked against the DNA. TRBV21-1 is a recognized pseudogene. CDR3 length: 14 amino acids. CDR3 sequence: CASSKFEHGETQYF. CDR3 sequence (DNA): TGTGCCAGCAGCAAATTCGAACACGGGGAGACCCAGTACTTC.

V usage is TRBV2 and J usage is TRBJ1-5, with D maybe TRBD1 (5 bases). Trimming removed 4 bases from V and 1 base from J, with 20 bases in between. This CDR3 is 18 amino acids long. Germline V gene data show CDR1 as SNHLY and CDR2 as FYNNEI. In DNA form, the CDR3 reads TGTGCCAGCAGTGTCGAGGAACAGCCCCGGGGGAGCAATCAGCCCCAGCATTTT. Its translation: CASSVEEQPRGSNQPQHF.

This chain links TRBV5-1 with TRBJ1-1, with D unresolved. The V end lost 2 bases, the J end lost 1 base, and 12 bases lay between the germline ends. This CDR3 is built from 15 residues. The germline CDR1 and CDR2 sequences are SGHRS and YFSETQ. The chain's CDR3 is CASSFTARGNTEAFF. In DNA form, the CDR3 reads TGCGCCAGCAGCTTCACGGCACGGGGGAACACTGAAGCTTTCTTT.

The chain uses TRBV11-2 and TRBJ2-7; D is undetermined. CDR1 and CDR2 from the germline V gene are SGHAT and FQNNGV. V was pared by 3 bases and J by 4 bases, with 7 bases between. The CDR3 runs to 12 residues. The chain's CDR3 is CASSFLGYEQYV. The CDR3 region has the DNA TGTGCCAGCAGCTTCCTCGGGTACGAGCAGTACGTC.

The chain joins TRBV29-1 to TRBJ1-5, with TRBD1 as a possible D gene (6 bases). Germline CDR1 and CDR2: SQVTM and ANQGSEA. This CDR3 region has 12 residues. The germline V and J ends were trimmed by 8 bases and 7 bases, with 15 bases remaining between them. The CDR3 DNA follows: TGCAGCTCCAAGAAGGGGGGGCAGCCCCAGCATTTT. Residues: CSSKKGGQPQHF.

The chain is built from TRBV6-5 and TRBJ1-1; D is ambiguous. Germline V gives CDR1 MNHEY, CDR2 SVGAGI. Trimming cost V 6 bases and J 0 bases, with 2 bases left between them. The CDR3 runs to 11 residues. CDR3 sequence: CASRMNTEAFF. CDR3 DNA: TGTGCCAGCAGAATGAACACTGAAGCTTTCTTT.

The chain joins TRBV9 to TRBJ2-7; weak D call: TRBD1 (7 bases). This CDR3 is 15 amino acids long. The germline V gene has CDR1 SGDLS and CDR2 YYNGEE. The V end was cut by 0 bases, the J end by 2 bases, with 12 bases between. The CDR3 bases are TGTGCCAGCAGCGTAGCAGGGGGGCCTACCTACGAGCAGTACTTC. Amino acid sequence: CASSVAGGPTYEQYF. Filled out from reference TRBV9 and TRBJ2-7, the complete variable domain reads DSGVTQTPKHLITATGQRVTLRCSPRSGDLSVYWYQQSLDQGLQFLIQYYNGEERAKGNILERFSAQQFPDLHSELNLSSLELGDSALYFCASSVAGGPTYEQYFGPGTRLTVT.

J is TRBJ2-5 and V is TRBV18; no reliable D call. The germline CDR1 and CDR2 sequences are KGHSH and LQKENI. This CDR3 has 13 amino acids. The V gene lost 2 bases and the J gene lost 4 bases, with 8 bases spanning the gap. The CDR3 loop is CASSPAQPETQYF. CDR3 DNA sequence: TGTGCCAGCTCACCAGCACAGCCAGAGACCCAGTACTTC.